This T cell receptor beta chain was profiled in a study of T cells in Graves' hyperthyroidism and ophthalmopathy (dated by TCRdb to between 2018 and 2021). About the study as a whole: Peripheral blood was sampled at the time of initial diagnosis, prior to any treatment. TCR V-J signatures able to tell the groups apart were searched for in a discovery cohort of more than 90 patients, of whom around 43 had Graves' ophthalmopathy and 55 to 60 had stable Graves' hyperthyroidism. TCR Vbeta CDR3 sequencing of some 140 peripheral blood samples (approximately 44 ophthalmopathy, 75 to 85 hyperthyroidism and some 17 progressor patients) is reported in the paper. The study also compared thyroid tissue and blood T-cell repertoires from several Graves' hyperthyroidism patients. The 95 to 100 discovery patients were randomly split 7:3 into training and test sets. Prospective prediction of ophthalmopathy was tested in an independent validation cohort consisting of 18 hyperthyroidism patients and approximately 16 patients who later progressed to ophthalmopathy. After blood sampling, hyperthyroidism patients were treated with methimazole at a starting dose of 30 mg daily, and ophthalmopathy patients were treated with high-dose intravenous methylprednisolone. Results the study describes overall, beyond this receptor: A model built on a 13 V-J signature distinguished ophthalmopathy from stable hyperthyroidism, reaching 87.88% sensitivity and around 81% specificity in cross-validation and 80%/75% in testing. No statistical method was used to set the sample size in advance, and investigators knew the group allocation. During validation, the model predicted progression to ophthalmopathy a median of approximately six months ahead of onset, with approximately 70% sensitivity and less than 85% specificity. Most expanded thyroid clonotypes (frequency above 0.001) were also found in blood, which suggests that blood repertoires may mirror thyroid immune responses.

TCR beta CDR3 regions were amplified from RNA transcripts. The TCR CDR3 was subjected to a first round of RT-PCR using the HTBI primer set and the Qiagen OneStep RT-PCR kit. Libraries were constructed in a second round of multiplex PCR, after which size selection and purification were performed. Sequencing of the libraries was done on an Illumina HiSeq2000 using paired-end 100 bp reads. The study's own analysis went as follows. SOAPnuke was used to process the raw data, removing reads that contained adapters or uncalled bases, had a mean Phred below 15, or lacked an exact match to the constant primer or identifier. COPE v1.2.5 was used to merge the high-quality paired reads, and each unique nucleotide sequence was defined as a clonotype. MiTCR v1.1 was used to align the clonotypes against IMGT TRBV, TRBD and TRBJ reference segments. Only V-J combinations with frequency above 0.0001, covering 98% to 99.2% of repertoires, were analysed. The TCS score was defined as F50 (clonal expansion) divided by E x V (chaos), with BLOSUM62-based TCRdist calculated between CDR3 peptides within each V-J. Welch's t-statistics and random forest reduced several hundred V-J features to under 15, which were used in a naive Bayes classifier (R e1071). The similarity between thyroid and blood repertoires was quantified using the Morisita-Horn index. TCRdb reprocessing: public reads trimmed at Q25 with fastp, clones called with MiXCR, in-frame beta chains kept. Identical CDR3 protein sequences are pooled into one entry, listed with their most common genes and DNA. For this entry, the V and J calls and clone size follow TCRdb and not the study's own pipeline. The sample data list hundreds of thousands of distinct CDR3 sequences, and around 38% of these were observed just once. Clones ranked in the top ten supply roughly 8.3% of the sample.

This clonotype came up a few times. No cognate antigen has been identified for it. Base-call qualities are not available, and no considerably larger clone is one nucleotide away. Stable Graves' hyperthyroidism was defined as no progression to ophthalmopathy during 18 months of follow-up. Hyperthyroidism patients were aged 18 to 65 years and newly diagnosed, with disease duration of less than 2 months. Any patient with an uncontrolled infection, another autoimmune disease, pregnancy or lactation was excluded. Diagnoses were established on the basis of clinical symptoms, serum thyroxine and TRAb, thyroid ultrasound, and orbital computed tomography. PBMCs were isolated from around 10 ml of fresh peripheral blood by Ficoll-Paque density gradient centrifugation. Trizol reagent was used to extract total RNA, and RNA quality was then checked on an Agilent 2100 Bioanalyzer. The germline V gene yields SGHDT for CDR1 and YYEEEE for CDR2. Including the terminal cysteine and phenylalanine, the CDR3 comprises 13 residues. Only the CDR3 part of the read is kept: 39 bases, read in frame from the first base. V loses 3 bases of germline sequence and J loses 5 bases, and the interval between the two ends is 11 bases.

The source is a young man with Graves' hyperthyroidism. The chain is encoded by TRBV5-6 joined to TRBJ2-5; TRBD2 is possibly the D segment (6 matching bases). The sequenced sample consisted of blood. The CDR3 protein: CASSSGDEETQYF. The sequenced DNA is TGTGCCAGCAGCTCGGGGGATGAGGAGACCCAGTACTTC.